The clone carrying this T cell receptor (beta chain) was seen a handful of times. No antigen is known for it. Next came a second PCR, run for about 7 to 12 cycles, which used a sample-barcoded 5' primer along with a J-beta primer mix. Using its own MiXCR run on the 5' RACE reads, TCRdb lists one record per CDR3 protein. The sample has 1.5 million to 2 million distinct CDR3 sequences; approximately 40% are singletons. The sample belongs to a study of blood T cells in healthy people across ages. Findings and limits, study-wide: CMV status of donors was not determined, possibly confounding expanded clonotype changes.

This clonotype was obtained from a human donor in good health. Material: blood.

The DNA for the CDR3 is TGTGCCAGCAGCTCGACAGGGGGCAGGAACGAGCAGTACTTC. Its translation: CASSSTGGRNEQYF. This sequence joins TRBV7-2 and TRBJ2-7; 10 bases line up with TRBD1. The V and J ends lost 4 bases and 5 bases, in that order; junction bases with no gene match: 5. Germline CDR1 and CDR2: SGHTA and FQGNSA. The CDR3 is made up of 14 amino acids.